This record looks at one TCR beta chain sequence and its context. The record originates from a study of blood T cell repertoires in COVID-19. Turning to the study itself: Sites across the United States, Italy and Spain contributed samples from acute and convalescent COVID-19. The cDNA or gDNA used as material had been derived from T cells, B-cell-depleted T cells, or PBMCs.

Original methodology: Amplifying reference gene primers gave estimates of nucleated cell counts. Data came from immunoSEQ multiplex PCR; TCRdb stores just in-frame clones and leaves some out. The DNA gave D and trimming, while V, J and clone size come from that table. The sample contains about 250,000 clones, around nine tenths of which appear only once. Germline loops: CDR1 MGHRA, CDR2 YSYEKL. The length of the CDR3 is 15 residues. Trimming cost V 1 base and J 3 bases; bases outside gene matches: 2. Sequenced material: peripheral blood. This TCR was recovered from a man of 80 years or more with acute or convalescent COVID-19. The V call is TRBV4-1, the J call TRBJ2-1, with TRBD2 matching 8 bases. The CDR3 bases are TGCGCCAGCAGCCAAGGGACTAGCAGCTACAATGAGCAGTTCTTC. Its translation: CASSQGTSSYNEQFF.